The 29 T cell receptor beta chains listed next were all sequenced from one sample in a study of long-term antiretroviral therapy in people with HIV. With survey level as its setting, the immunoSEQ assay was v3.0. Produced via immunoSEQ multiplex PCR; TCRdb's table is partial and in-frame only. This table holds about 25,000 clones, about 86% found once. Sequenced material: unsorted PBMCs, taken 1.9 years after starting antiretroviral therapy. The receptors were sampled from a woman in her 30s with HIV.

The J gene is TRBJ1-2, the V gene TRBV6-1; 7 positions agree with TRBD1. This CDR3 spans 15 amino acids. Germline loops: CDR1 MNHNS, CDR2 SASEGT. V lost 5 bases and J lost 2; bases outside the gene matches: 8. The CDR3 nucleotides are TGTGCCAGCAGTCTAAGGGACAGAAAAAACTATGGCTACACCTTC. Residues: CASSLRDRKNYGYTF.

The V and J genes are TRBV6-1 and TRBJ1-1; unclear D gene. The CDR3 runs to 11 residues. Trimming cost V 3 bases and J 7 bases, with 6 bases left between them. Germline CDR1 is MNHNS and CDR2 is SASEGT. CDR3 amino acids: CASSELLEAFF. The CDR3 coding sequence is TGTGCCAGCAGTGAGTTACTTGAAGCTTTCTTT.

This sequence joins TRBV5-6 and TRBJ2-1; 10 nucleotides match TRBD1. The V and J ends lost 4 bases and 6 bases, in that order; junction bases with no gene match: 4. The germline CDR1 and CDR2 sequences are SGHDT and YYEEEE. The CDR3 runs 14 residues. The CDR3 DNA sequence: TGTGCCAGCAGCCCCGGGACAGGGGTCAATGAGCAGTTCTTC. It codes for CASSPGTGVNEQFF.

The V call is TRBV18, the J call TRBJ2-1; 7 positions agree with TRBD1. CDR1 is KGHSH, CDR2 LQKENI, per germline. This CDR3 region has 16 residues. V was pared by 1 base and J by 8 bases, with 11 bases of the junction left unmatched. The CDR3 sequence is CASSPQDRVGWDEQFF. In nucleotides, the CDR3 is TGTGCCAGCTCACCACAAGACAGGGTGGGTTGGGATGAGCAGTTCTTC.

The gene calls are TRBV19 and TRBJ1-1; tentatively, D is TRBD1 (6 bases). This CDR3 contains 13 residues. Trimming took 9 bases from V and 7 from J, leaving 18 bases between them. The germline V gene encodes CDR1 LNHDA and CDR2 SQIVND (reference sequence). CDR3 sequence: CASLLGVGGEAFF. DNA for the CDR3: TGTGCCAGCCTCCTTGGGGTAGGGGGTGAAGCTTTCTTT.

This chain links TRBV5-5 with TRBJ2-7, with 8 positions matching TRBD1. In germline, CDR1 is SGHKS, CDR2 YYEKEE (reference sequence). Trimming took 2 bases from V and 2 from J; bases not matched to a gene: 3. The CDR3 contains 14 residues. The CDR3 is CASSLTGGTYEQYF. The CDR3 DNA sequence: TGTGCCAGCAGCTTAACAGGGGGTACCTACGAGCAGTACTTC.

The table lists this clone with a count of one. The rearrangement joins TRBV27 to TRBJ2-5, with 8 bases that match TRBD1. The CDR3 loop spans 13 amino acids. The J segment lost 9 bases and the V segment lost 8 bases, leaving 11 bases of the junction unmatched. Germline CDR1 reads MNHEY; CDR2 reads SMNVEV (reference sequence). The CDR3 is CASGEGQAMAQYF. CDR3 nucleotide sequence: TGTGCCAGCGGAGAGGGACAGGCCATGGCCCAGTACTTC.

This chain links TRBV10-3 with TRBJ2-7, with 12 bases fitting TRBD2. The germline gives CDR1 ENHRY, CDR2 SYGVKD. CDR3 size: 14 residues. J gave up 4 bases and V 6 bases, and 4 bases lay outside the gene matches. This chain's CDR3 is CAISPSGGAYEQYV. The DNA for the CDR3 is TGTGCCATCAGCCCTAGCGGGGGGGCATACGAGCAGTACGTC.

As DNA, the CDR3 is TGCGCCAGCAGCTCGGGCGTGGGGACTAGTGGAGAGACCCAGTACTTC. The encoded protein is CASSSGVGTSGETQYF. The chain has TRBV5-1 and TRBJ2-5; 8 bases fit TRBD2. Germline V CDR1 and CDR2: SGHRS, YFSETQ. Trimming removed 3 bases from V and 4 bases from J; junction bases left unmatched: 11. This CDR3 has 16 residues.

The chain links TRBV7-8 to TRBJ2-2; D gene unclear. The germline CDR1 and CDR2 sequences are SGHVS and FQNEAQ. Trimming took 5 bases from V and 4 from J, leaving 14 bases between them. The CDR3 is 15 residues long. The CDR3 DNA reads TGTGCCAGCAGCCGACGGGCAGATGTCACCGGGGAGCTGTTTTTT. Translating it yields CASSRRADVTGELFF.

The chain employs TRBV5-1 and TRBJ2-5; perhaps TRBD2 as D (6 bases). V lost 4 bases and J lost 2, with 18 bases in between. The CDR3 has 16 amino acids. Germline values: CDR1 SGHRS, CDR2 YFSETQ. The CDR3 DNA reads TGCGCCAGCAGCGCCAGGTTAGCGGCGCGACAAGAGACCCAGTACTTC. Its protein is CASSARLAARQETQYF.

The genes are TRBV9 and TRBJ1-1; weak D call: TRBD1 (5 bases). The ends were cut back, 2 bases at V and 11 bases at J, with 13 bases in the middle. This CDR3 region has 12 residues. From germline, CDR1 is SGDLS and CDR2 YYNGEE. The CDR3 bases are TGTGCCAGCAGCGTTCAGACAGTGGGGGCTTTCTTT. It specifies CASSVQTVGAFF.

This sequence joins TRBV12-5 and TRBJ2-1; D is unclear. This CDR3 is 13 amino acids long. Germline lookup yields CDR1 LGHNT and CDR2 FRNRAP. V dropped 6 bases and J dropped 6 bases, with 12 bases sitting between them. The CDR3 nucleotides are TGTGCTAGTGGACCCGACTTTAGCAATGAGCAGTTCTTC. This codes for CASGPDFSNEQFF.

The chain employs TRBV27 and TRBJ2-3; no firm D call. The CDR3 totals 15 residues. The V end lost 4 bases, the J end lost 4 bases, and 15 bases lay between the germline ends. Germline lookup yields CDR1 MNHEY and CDR2 SMNVEV (reference sequence). The CDR3 loop reads CASSSESFLADTQYF. CDR3 sequence (DNA): TGTGCCAGCAGTTCCGAATCCTTCCTCGCAGATACGCAGTATTTT.

This clone appeared a few times. The V call is TRBV5-1, the J call TRBJ2-2; 8 nucleotides line up with TRBD1. After removal of 1 base from V and 1 base from J, the junction contained 3 bases not matched to a gene. Germline assignment: CDR1 SGHRS and CDR2 YFSETQ. The CDR3 is 16 amino acids. In DNA form, the CDR3 reads TGCGCCAGCAGCTTGATTGGGACAGGGAACACCGGGGAGCTGTTTTTT. Translating it yields CASSLIGTGNTGELFF.

This chain connects TRBV7-2 to TRBJ2-7, with D tentatively TRBD2 (5 bases). The V gene's germline CDR1 is SGHTA and CDR2 FQGNSA. V gave up 4 bases and J gave up 3 bases, with 16 bases separating them. This CDR3 is built from 15 residues. CDR3 sequence (DNA): TGTGCCAGCAGCTACTCCATCGGAGGCAGCTACGAGCAGTACTTC. This translates into CASSYSIGGSYEQYF.

The chain uses TRBV29-1 and TRBJ2-7; TRBD1 is a possible D gene (6 bases). The CDR3 length is 16 residues. Trimming removed 7 bases at V and 3 bases at J, with 25 bases between. Germline-derived CDR1 and CDR2 are SQVTM and ANQGSEA. The CDR3: CSGVERRQGMYYEQYF. CDR3 DNA sequence: TGCAGCGGTGTGGAGCGTAGGCAGGGGATGTACTACGAGCAGTACTTC.

This chain uses TRBV9 with TRBJ2-2, with a tentative D call TRBD2 (6 bases). Germline V gene lookup returns CDR1 SGDLS and CDR2 YYNGEE. V shed 0 bases and J shed 4 bases, with 7 bases lying between them. This CDR3 contains 14 residues. CDR3 region: CASSVGLVTGELFF. CDR3 DNA: TGTGCCAGCAGCGTAGGACTAGTCACCGGGGAGCTGTTTTTT.

CDR3 amino acids: CASSLGQSGANVLTF. The CDR3 DNA sequence: TGCGCCAGCAGCCTAGGTCAGTCTGGGGCCAACGTCCTGACTTTC. The chain uses TRBV5-1 and TRBJ2-6, with D unresolved. CDR3 length: 15 residues. V shed 4 bases and J shed 1 base, with 9 bases lying between them. The germline gives CDR1 SGHRS, CDR2 YFSETQ.

The chain combines TRBV4-1 with TRBJ1-1, with D tentatively TRBD1 (5 bases). Germline loops: CDR1 MGHRA, CDR2 YSYEKL. Trimming removed 4 bases from V and 6 bases from J, with 15 bases in between. The CDR3 sequence is 14 residues long. CDR3 DNA sequence: TGCGCCAGCAGCCTTACTGGGGGTTACGCTGAAGCTTTCTTT. It is translated as CASSLTGGYAEAFF.

This chain connects TRBV4-2 to TRBJ1-3; no definite D call. V was pared by 0 bases and J by 4 bases, with 4 bases between. The CDR3 is 13 amino acids. The V gene's germline CDR1 is LGHNA and CDR2 YNFKEQ. The CDR3 spells CASSQDWGNTIYF. CDR3 in DNA: TGTGCCAGCAGCCAAGATTGGGGAAACACCATATATTTT.

The rearrangement links TRBV7-7 to TRBJ2-5; a weak D match, TRBD2 (6 bases). The CDR3 totals 16 residues. Germline V gene lookup returns CDR1 SSHAT and CDR2 FNYEAQ (reference sequence). Trimming cost V 1 base and J 5 bases, with 17 bases left between them. CDR3 bases: TGTGCCAGCAGCTTAGACTATCGGCAGGGAGGCGAGACCCAGTACTTC. Residues: CASSLDYRQGGETQYF. The full variable domain, in which reference TRBV7-7 and TRBJ2-5 provide the parts outside the CDR3, is GAGVSQSPRYKVTKRGQDVTLRCDPISSHATLYWYQQALGQGPEFLTYFNYEAQPDKSGLPSDRFSAERPEGSISTLTIQRTEQRDSAMYRCASSLDYRQGGETQYFGPGTRLLVL.

This chain connects TRBV30 to TRBJ1-6; no reliable D call. The ends were cut back, 2 bases at V and 7 bases at J, with 18 bases in the middle. Germline V lookup: CDR1 GTSNPN, CDR2 SVGIG (reference sequence). The CDR3 is 16 residues long. This CDR3 is CAWSQTGLLKNSPLHF. CDR3 nucleotides: TGTGCCTGGAGTCAAACCGGCCTGTTGAAAAATTCACCCCTCCACTTT.

The rearrangement uses TRBV7-3 and TRBJ2-6; D perhaps matches TRBD1 (5 bases). V was pared by 3 bases and J by 0 bases, with 6 bases between. The CDR3 runs 15 residues. Germline CDR1 and CDR2: SGHTA and FQGTGA. CDR3 sequence reads: CASSLTVSGANVLTF. In nucleotides, the CDR3 is TGTGCCAGCAGCTTGACAGTCTCTGGGGCCAACGTCCTGACTTTC.

Here the CDR3 DNA reads TGTGCCAGTAGTTGGGGGTTCGAGCAGTACTTC. Translated: CASSWGFEQYF. The chain carries TRBV19 and TRBJ2-7; D is perhaps TRBD1 or TRBD2 (5 bases each). This CDR3 is 11 amino acids long. V was shortened by 5 bases and J by 6 bases, with 8 bases between the two germline ends. The V gene's germline CDR1 is LNHDA and CDR2 SQIVND (reference sequence).

This clone was seen once. The chain couples TRBV18 to TRBJ2-4; TRBD1 matches at 7 bases. The CDR3 sequence is 15 residues long. After removal of 6 bases from V and 5 bases from J, the junction contained 10 bases not matched to a gene. From germline, CDR1 is KGHSH and CDR2 LQKENI. This chain's CDR3 is CASSARTGVENIQYF. The CDR3 DNA reads as TGTGCCAGCTCGGCACGGACAGGAGTGGAAAACATTCAGTACTTC.

The genes are TRBV30 and TRBJ1-1, with no clear D. CDR1 is GTSNPN, CDR2 SVGIG, per germline (reference sequence). V gave up 4 bases and J gave up 5 bases, with 11 bases separating them. The CDR3 covers 12 residues. CDR3 residues: CAWNRGGTEAFF. Here the CDR3 DNA reads TGTGCCTGGAATAGAGGAGGAACTGAAGCTTTCTTT.

The chain joins TRBV10-3 to TRBJ2-1; the match to TRBD2 covers 12 bases. V gave up 4 bases and J gave up 0 bases; unmatched junction bases: 7. The CDR3 contains 18 residues. Germline V gene lookup returns CDR1 ENHRY and CDR2 SYGVKD. This chain's CDR3 is CAISVLAGGSSSYNEQFF. The DNA for the CDR3 is TGTGCCATCAGTGTACTAGCGGGGGGTTCAAGCTCCTACAATGAGCAGTTCTTC.

V gene TRBV11-2 combines with J gene TRBJ1-2, with D tentatively TRBD1 (6 bases). CDR3 length: 14 residues. The germline CDR1 and CDR2 sequences are SGHAT and FQNNGV. With 6 bases removed from V and 0 bases from J, the gap between germline ends came to 11 bases. The CDR3 protein is CASRGAMTNYGYTF. The DNA of the CDR3 is TGTGCCAGCAGGGGGGCGATGACTAACTATGGCTACACCTTC.